This passage covers 9 T cell receptor beta chains from one sample sequenced in a study of blood T cell repertoires in COVID-19. Data came from immunoSEQ multiplex PCR; TCRdb stores just in-frame clones and leaves some out. The sample shows roughly 310,000 clones, roughly 90% of them seen only once. Sequenced input: peripheral blood. The receptors were sampled from a woman between 50 and 59 years old with active or convalescent COVID-19.

The chain couples TRBV11-1 to TRBJ2-3; a possible D gene is TRBD2 (5 bases). The CDR3 spans 15 residues. V was clipped by 3 bases and J by 0 bases, with 10 bases between them. Germline CDR1 SGHAT, CDR2 FQDESV (reference sequence). CDR3 coding DNA: TGTGCCAGCAGCTTTGGACTGGCTAGCACAGATACGCAGTATTTT. Amino acids: CASSFGLASTDTQYF.

The chain uses TRBV19 and TRBJ2-7; 7 positions agree with TRBD2. Germline lookup yields CDR1 LNHDA and CDR2 SQIVND (reference sequence). Trimming at V came to 6 bases and at J to 3 bases, leaving 8 bases not matched to a gene. The CDR3 spans 14 residues. CDR3 protein: CASRRSGTNYEQYF. In DNA form, the CDR3 reads TGTGCCAGTAGACGGTCAGGGACTAACTACGAGCAGTACTTC.

The chain links TRBV11-2 to TRBJ2-7; TRBD1 agrees at 8 bases. This CDR3 has 14 residues. J was trimmed by 2 bases and V by 5 bases; bases with no gene match: 5. Germline V lookup: CDR1 SGHAT, CDR2 FQNNGV. For the CDR3, the DNA is TGTGCCAGCAGCCGGGACAGGATGACCTACGAGCAGTACTTC. This encodes CASSRDRMTYEQYF.

The V and J genes are TRBV6-5 and TRBJ1-1; no clear D gene. V was clipped by 6 bases and J by 4 bases, with 12 bases between them. Germline V lookup: CDR1 MNHEY, CDR2 SVGAGI. The CDR3 runs 13 residues. The CDR3 nucleotides read TGTGCCAGCAGCCGTGGGCAGAGCACTGAAGCTTTCTTT. It codes for CASSRGQSTEAFF.

The chain recombines TRBV15 with TRBJ1-1, with a possible D match to TRBD1 (6 bases). Germline-derived CDR1 and CDR2 are LNHNV and YYDKDF (reference sequence). Trimming pared 6 bases from V and 1 base from J, leaving 15 bases between. This CDR3 contains 15 residues. The CDR3 is CATSPPGTRNTEAFF. CDR3 bases: TGTGCCACCAGTCCCCCCGGGACAAGGAACACTGAAGCTTTCTTT.

Written as DNA, the CDR3 is TGTGCCAGCACTGGGCTGCCCAGGGACAATGAGCAGTTCTTC. Translation: CASTGLPRDNEQFF. V is TRBV7-9 and J is TRBJ2-1; TRBD1 is a possible D gene (5 bases). V was pared by 7 bases and J by 5 bases, with 15 bases between. Per germline, CDR1 SEHNR and CDR2 FQNEAQ (reference sequence). The CDR3 is 14 residues long.

The gene calls are TRBV4-1 and TRBJ1-1; 7 nucleotides match TRBD1. This CDR3 has 15 amino acids. Trimming removed 4 bases from V and 0 bases from J; junction bases left unmatched: 5. Germline CDR1 reads MGHRA; CDR2 reads YSYEKL. CDR3 loop: CASSLRDSMNTEAFF. CDR3 bases: TGCGCCAGCAGCCTCCGGGACAGCATGAACACTGAAGCTTTCTTT.

In regard to this clone: Other DNA sequences of this sample code for an identical CDR3. The rearrangement joins TRBV5-5 to TRBJ1-1; 7 positions agree with TRBD1. From germline, CDR1 is SGHKS and CDR2 YYEKEE (reference sequence). The CDR3 has 13 amino acids. The junction had 2 bases not matched to a gene; V was cut back by 4 bases and J by 2 bases. CDR3 nucleotides: TGTGCCAGCAGCCGACAGGGTAACACTGAAGCTTTCTTT. Translation: CASSRQGNTEAFF.

This clone showed up just once. Germline is not matched at one junction end, which may reflect a read error. V and J are TRBV10-3 and TRBJ1-1; 7 bases are a match to TRBD1. This CDR3 spans 11 amino acids. Germline CDR1 ENHRY, CDR2 SYGVKD. This chain's CDR3 is CAISDGDRETF. The CDR3 DNA sequence: TGTGCCATCAGTGATGGGGACAGAGAAACTTTT.